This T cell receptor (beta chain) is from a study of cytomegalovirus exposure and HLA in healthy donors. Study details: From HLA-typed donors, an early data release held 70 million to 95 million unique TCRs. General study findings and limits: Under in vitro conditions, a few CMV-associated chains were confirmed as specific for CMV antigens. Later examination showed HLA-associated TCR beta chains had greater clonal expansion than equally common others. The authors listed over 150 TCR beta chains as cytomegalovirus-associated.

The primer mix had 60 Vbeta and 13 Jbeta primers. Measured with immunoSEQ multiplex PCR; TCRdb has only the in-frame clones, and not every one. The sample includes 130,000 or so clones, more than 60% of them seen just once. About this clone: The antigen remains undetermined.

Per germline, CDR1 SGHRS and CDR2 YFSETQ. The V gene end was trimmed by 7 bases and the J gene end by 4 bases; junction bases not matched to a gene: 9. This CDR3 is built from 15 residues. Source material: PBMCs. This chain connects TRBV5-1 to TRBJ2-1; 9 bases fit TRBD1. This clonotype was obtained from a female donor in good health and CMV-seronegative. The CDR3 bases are TGCGCCAGCCGACGCACAGGGACAGGGTACAATGAGCAGTTCTTC. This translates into CASRRTGTGYNEQFF.